This T cell receptor (beta chain) was sequenced in a study of blood T cells in healthy people across ages. Study-wide results and caveats: It was held that the diversity estimates obtained from one million T cells were underestimates.

Ten or more counts support this clonotype. Its antigen is still unknown. A J-beta primer mix and a sample-barcoded 5' primer were used in a second PCR of roughly 6 to 12 cycles. A single record per CDR3 protein comes from TCRdb applying MiXCR to the 5' RACE reads. The repertoire holds 1.5 million to 2 million distinct CDR3 sequences, with roughly two fifths as singletons. The TCR comes from a human donor in good health. The sample was blood.

The CDR3: CASSEQKVPYF. The CDR3 nucleotides read TGTGCCAGCAGTGAACAGAAAGTTCCGTATTTT. The genes are TRBV6-1 and TRBJ2-3; D is unresolved. The V end was cut by 2 bases, the J end by 14 bases, with 11 bases between. This CDR3 is 11 amino acids long. Germline V CDR1 and CDR2: MNHNS, SASEGT.